This T cell receptor (beta chain) was identified in a study of OX40 agonist ivuxolimab in advanced cancers. The CDR3 runs 14 residues. This table comes from immunoSEQ multiplex PCR, and its TCRdb copy is limited to in-frame clones, with some not included. This table holds roughly 90,000 clones, approximately 94% found once. The sequence derives from an adult with an advanced solid tumor such as melanoma, head and neck, liver or kidney cancer. This sequence joins TRBV21-1 and TRBJ1-6. TRBV21-1 is a listed pseudogene. The specimen was CD4+ or CD8+ T cells sorted from blood, collected in a trial of the OX40 agonist ivuxolimab. The CDR3 loop is CASSREAYNSPLHF. CDR3 coding DNA: TGTGCCAGCAGTAGGGAGGCTTATAATTCACCCCTCCACTTT.